The 23 T cell receptor beta chains below were found in one sample sequenced in a study of T cells in Graves' hyperthyroidism and ophthalmopathy (dated by TCRdb to between 2017 and 2020). Libraries were made using multiplex PCR. Sequencing instrument: Illumina HiSeq 2000. The TCR beta CDR3 regions were amplified from the RNA transcripts. For the first round of RT-PCR on the TCR CDR3, the HTBI primer set was used together with the Qiagen OneStep RT-PCR kit. TCRdb applied fastp at Q25 and MiXCR to the public reads, then kept only in-frame beta chains. CDR3 protein duplicates are merged, each entry listing the most common genes and DNA. This sample gives around 430,000 distinct CDR3 sequences in total; around 14% of them show up just once. The ten largest clones take up about 31% of the sample. The sequencing sample was made of blood. The receptors here all came from a woman aged 25-40 years with Graves' hyperthyroidism.

This clonotype has at least ten counts. The chain carries TRBV6-1 and TRBJ2-7, with 7 nucleotides matching TRBD1. The V gene's germline CDR1 is MNHNS and CDR2 SASEGT. The CDR3 consists of 16 residues. V gave up 2 bases and J gave up 6 bases; unmatched junction bases: 13. Here the CDR3 DNA reads TGTGCCAGCAGTGAAATACAGGGGAATTTAGGGGGCGAGCAGTACTTC. Translating it yields CASSEIQGNLGGEQYF.

The table lists this clonotype with a few counts. V gene TRBV20-1 combines with J gene TRBJ2-1, with 7 bases identical to TRBD1. J gave up 6 bases and V 6 bases, and 14 bases lay outside the gene matches. Looked up from germline, CDR1 is DFQATT and CDR2 is SNEGSKA (reference sequence). This CDR3 contains 15 residues. CDR3 amino acids: CSANRGAAHINEQFF. The CDR3 DNA reads as TGCAGTGCAAACAGGGGAGCGGCACACATCAATGAGCAGTTCTTC.

CDR3 residues: CASGTRVTGDQETQYF. CDR3 nucleotide sequence: TGTGCCAGCGGGACCCGAGTGACAGGGGACCAAGAGACCCAGTACTTC. The V gene is TRBV7-9, the J gene TRBJ2-5; TRBD1 aligns across 8 bases. This CDR3 is 16 amino acids long. After removal of 8 bases from V and 0 bases from J, the junction contained 11 bases not matched to a gene. Germline V gives CDR1 SEHNR, CDR2 FQNEAQ (reference sequence).

In this sample, this clonotype turned up many times. The chain is built from TRBV12-3 or TRBV12-4 and TRBJ2-1; TRBD2 is a possible D gene (6 bases). This CDR3 has 18 residues. V was trimmed by 7 bases and J by 0 bases, leaving 22 bases between them. DNA of the CDR3: TGTGCCAGCACCGGTTCCAGCGGGCGATTAAGCTCCTACAATGAGCAGTTCTTC. Translated: CASTGSSGRLSSYNEQFF.

The V call is TRBV27, the J call TRBJ2-3; 7 bases match TRBD2. This CDR3 region has 14 residues. Per the germline V gene, CDR1 is MNHEY and CDR2 is SMNVEV (reference sequence). With 4 bases clipped from V and 4 bases from J, the junction kept 5 bases outside the gene matches. The CDR3 loop reads CASSWSRGADTQYF. The CDR3 nucleotides read TGTGCCAGCAGTTGGTCACGGGGGGCAGATACGCAGTATTTT.

This clonotype was detected a few times. The chain links TRBV7-3 to TRBJ2-3; D unclear. Germline V CDR1 and CDR2: SGHTA, FQGTGA. The CDR3 totals 13 residues. Between the trimmed V and J ends, which lost 6 bases and 3 bases, there was a span of 10 bases. CDR3 sequence (DNA): TGTGCCAGCAGTACTAAATGGACAGATACGCAGTATTTT. Translation: CASSTKWTDTQYF.

The V gene is TRBV6-1, the J gene TRBJ2-5; 9 positions agree with TRBD2. Germline V CDR1 and CDR2: MNHNS, SASEGT. After removal of 5 bases from V and 5 bases from J, the junction contained 6 bases not matched to a gene. The CDR3 runs to 14 residues. The CDR3 region has the DNA TGTGCCAGCAGTTTTAGCGGGAGTTACGAGACCCAGTACTTC. Its protein product is CASSFSGSYETQYF.

The table lists this clonotype with a few counts. The chain carries TRBV6-1 and TRBJ2-5, with 8 bases aligning to TRBD1. With V trimmed by 3 bases and J by 5 bases, 8 bases remained unmatched. The CDR3 runs 15 residues. Germline loops: CDR1 MNHNS, CDR2 SASEGT. CDR3 protein: CASSDGQGAWETQYF. The CDR3 coding sequence is TGTGCCAGCAGTGATGGCCAGGGGGCGTGGGAGACCCAGTACTTC.

This clonotype was seen many times. The chain joins TRBV11-2 to TRBJ2-1; D is undetermined. This CDR3 has 13 amino acids. Germline assignment: CDR1 SGHAT and CDR2 FQNNGV. The germline V and J ends were trimmed by 3 bases and 5 bases, with 8 bases remaining between them. The CDR3 bases are TGTGCCAGCAGCTTTTCGCGAAACAATGAGCAGTTCTTC. It specifies CASSFSRNNEQFF.

This clonotype was counted at least ten times. The rearrangement uses TRBV3-1 and TRBJ1-1; no clear D gene. The V gene's germline CDR1 is LGHDT and CDR2 YNNKEL (reference sequence). The CDR3 extends over 14 amino acids. The V end lost 1 base, the J end lost 3 bases, and 9 bases lay between the germline ends. The DNA of the CDR3 is TGTGCCAGCAGCCAAGTAAACACGGACACTGAAGCTTTCTTT. This gives the protein CASSQVNTDTEAFF.

The gene calls are TRBV28 and TRBJ2-7; no clear D gene. This CDR3 has 16 residues. The V and J ends lost 1 base and 0 bases respectively, with 13 bases between them. Looked up from germline, CDR1 is MDHEN and CDR2 is SYDVKM. This CDR3 is CASSLSFGTSSYEQYF. For the CDR3, the DNA is TGTGCCAGCAGTTTATCGTTCGGCACGAGCTCCTACGAGCAGTACTTC.

The sample holds many counts of this clonotype. The rearrangement uses TRBV6-1 and TRBJ2-7, with D tentatively TRBD2 (6 bases). Germline V gene data show CDR1 as MNHNS and CDR2 as SASEGT. The CDR3 consists of 12 residues. V lost 7 bases and J lost 4, with 11 bases in between. The CDR3 bases are TGTGCCAGCACTAGCGTGCTATACGAGCAGTACTTC. It translates to CASTSVLYEQYF.

A few counts support this clonotype. The rearrangement uses TRBV6-1 and TRBJ2-2; D is undetermined. The CDR3 has 15 amino acids. Deletions cut 5 bases from V and 2 bases from J, with 12 bases between. From germline, CDR1 is MNHNS and CDR2 SASEGT. Here the CDR3 reads CASSFENSNTGELFF. The CDR3 region has the DNA TGTGCCAGCAGTTTTGAAAACAGCAACACCGGGGAGCTGTTTTTT.

V gene TRBV27 combines with J gene TRBJ2-2; unclear D gene. CDR3 length equals 12 residues. Trimming stripped 6 bases from V and 5 bases from J, with 7 bases between. In germline, CDR1 is MNHEY, CDR2 SMNVEV (reference sequence). CDR3 nucleotides: TGTGCCAGCAGACAGTGGACCGGGGAGCTGTTTTTT. It is translated as CASRQWTGELFF.

This clonotype was recorded at least ten times. CDR3: CSARDRWSGSLRETQYF. CDR3 bases: TGCAGTGCTAGAGATCGCTGGAGCGGGAGTTTGAGAGAGACCCAGTACTTC. This chain uses TRBV20-1 with TRBJ2-5; 8 nucleotides match TRBD2. The trim removed 0 bases at V and 4 bases at J, leaving 13 bases unmatched. The germline CDR1 and CDR2 sequences are DFQATT and SNEGSKA (reference sequence). The CDR3 extends over 17 amino acids.

This sequence joins TRBV7-2 and TRBJ1-3, with no clear D. This CDR3 has 15 amino acids. Per the germline V gene, CDR1 is SGHTA and CDR2 is FQGNSA. V lost 3 bases, J lost 4 bases, and 13 bases lay in between. In DNA, the CDR3 is TGTGCCAGCAGCTTTTCGACTGGTACGGGAAACACCATATATTTT. Translation gives CASSFSTGTGNTIYF.

This clonotype was recorded at least ten times. V gene TRBV5-1 combines with J gene TRBJ2-3; 9 positions match TRBD1. The CDR3 is made up of 16 amino acids. J gave up 4 bases and V 4 bases, and 10 bases lay outside the gene matches. Germline-derived CDR1 and CDR2 are SGHRS and YFSETQ. CDR3 nucleotides: TGCGCCAGCAGCCGAGGGGGACAGGGTGTTGCAGATACGCAGTATTTT. Its translation is CASSRGGQGVADTQYF.

This clonotype occurred a few times. The V gene is TRBV7-2, the J gene TRBJ2-4; tentative D call: TRBD2 (5 bases). CDR1 is SGHTA and CDR2 is FQGNSA in the germline V gene. The V end was cut by 7 bases, the J end by 4 bases, with 17 bases between. This CDR3 comprises 15 residues. CDR3 sequence reads: CASTSGGLGKNIQYF. The CDR3 bases are TGTGCCAGCACCTCAGGCGGGTTGGGAAAAAACATTCAGTACTTC.

This clonotype was detected many times. This rearrangement joins TRBV11-2 to TRBJ1-1; no reliable D call. Germline V gene data show CDR1 as SGHAT and CDR2 as FQNNGV. The CDR3 covers 15 residues. Trimming removed 0 bases at V and 3 bases at J, with 11 bases between. CDR3 residues: CASSLDPGPYTEAFF. The CDR3 nucleotides are TGTGCCAGCAGCTTAGATCCGGGCCCCTACACTGAAGCTTTCTTT.

As for this clonotype: This may be a read error, as it is one base from a much larger clone. The J gene is TRBJ1-2, the V gene TRBV10-3; D remains unclear. The CDR3 sequence is 14 residues long. CDR1 and CDR2 from the germline V gene are ENHRY and SYGVKD. Trimming cost V 11 bases and J 6 bases, with 22 bases left between them. The CDR3 region is CALSPETRGDGYTF. CDR3 bases: TGTGCCCTCTCACCTGAGACCCGCGGAGATGGCTACACCTTC.

This clonotype has a handful of counts. The chain uses TRBV20-1 and TRBJ1-2; D possibly corresponds to TRBD1 (6 bases). The germline V gene has CDR1 DFQATT and CDR2 SNEGSKA (reference sequence). V lost 6 bases, J lost 3 bases, and 23 bases lay in between. The CDR3 is 16 amino acids. The CDR3 DNA reads TGCAGTGCCAGGGGCAGGCAACCCGAGGCTTACTATGGCTACACCTTC. Its translation: CSARGRQPEAYYGYTF.

There are a few counts of this clonotype. The chain employs TRBV7-2 and TRBJ2-3, with TRBD2 matching over 9 bases. Germline CDR1 and CDR2: SGHTA and FQGNSA. The CDR3 spans 19 residues. Trimming cost V 4 bases and J 0 bases; bases outside gene matches: 14. CDR3 DNA: TGTGCCAGCAGCTCCCGGAGTAGCGGGAGTATCTTAAGCACAGATACGCAGTATTTT. The encoded protein is CASSSRSSGSILSTDTQYF.

The chain is built from TRBV12-3 or TRBV12-4 and TRBJ2-1; 11 nucleotides match TRBD2. The V and J ends lost 6 bases and 3 bases, in that order; junction bases with no gene match: 7. CDR3 length: 16 residues. The CDR3 sequence is CASSPFSGRVYNEQFF. Here the CDR3 DNA reads TGTGCCAGCAGCCCGTTTAGCGGGAGGGTCTACAATGAGCAGTTCTTC.